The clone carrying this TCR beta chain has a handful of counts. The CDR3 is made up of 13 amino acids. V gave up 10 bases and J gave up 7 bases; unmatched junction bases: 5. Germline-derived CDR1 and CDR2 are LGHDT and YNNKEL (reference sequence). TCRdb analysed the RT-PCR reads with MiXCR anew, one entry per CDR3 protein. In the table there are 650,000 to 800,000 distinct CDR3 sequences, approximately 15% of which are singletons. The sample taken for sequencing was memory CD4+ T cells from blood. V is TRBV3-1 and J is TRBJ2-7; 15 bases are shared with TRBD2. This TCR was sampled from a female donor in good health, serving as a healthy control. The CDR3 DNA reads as TGTGCCACCTCAGGACTAGCGGGAGGGGAGCAGTACTTC. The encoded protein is CATSGLAGGEQYF.